Sequencing of this TCR beta chain was carried out in a study of shared clonotypes between healthy human individuals. The study drew all its donors from Caucasian adults living in Nashville, Tennessee. It was across several immunoSEQ plates that each subset's genomic DNA was evenly split. Assay: immunoSEQ multiplex PCR; the TCRdb copy retains only in-frame clones and omits some. The sample lists over a million clones, about 96% occurring once. This clone was picked up one time. Its target is unknown. Study-wide findings and caveats: The study's rarefaction showed incomplete sorted-subset sequencing despite large depth.

The sequenced sample consisted of naive CD4+ T cells sorted from blood. Described subset: CD45RA+ positively selected. The TCR comes from a man aged 25-45 years in good health.

The CDR3 nucleotides read TGTGCCAGCAGCGGTACACGGGACAGGGGGGAAACTAGCGGGAGTTCGGGCTACGAGCAGTACTTC. Translating it yields CASSGTRDRGETSGSSGYEQYF. This chain joins TRBV2 and TRBJ2-7; D tentatively fits TRBD1 or TRBD2 (11 bases each). CDR1 and CDR2 (germline): SNHLY, FYNNEI. The CDR3 totals 22 residues. V was cut by 6 bases and J by 3 bases, with 39 bases left in between. The full variable domain, completed using reference TRBV2 and TRBJ2-7, is EPEVTQTPSHQVTQMGQEVILRCVPISNHLYFYWYRQILGQKVEFLVSFYNNEISEKSEIFDDQFSVERPDGSNFTLKIRSTKLEDSAMYFCASSGTRDRGETSGSSGYEQYFGPGTRLTVT.